This is a list of T cell receptor beta chains from one sample in a study of T cell changes during pregnancy in multiple sclerosis. Method: immunoSEQ multiplex PCR; TCRdb's copy keeps in-frame clones and lacks some. Seen here are 85,000 to 130,000 clones, around 90% observed once, and the top ten hold 1.2%. Source: peripheral blood, taken in the second trimester of pregnancy. These receptors originate from a female donor with multiple sclerosis, enrolled in a pregnancy study. Both conserved end residues are part of each CDR3. A D gene is named only where the DNA matches it firmly. Clone size is not always given. Where it is, it says once, few, many or a class for expanded clones.

d_gene	abundance	v_gene	len	j_gene	CDR3nt	CDR3aa
NA	NA	TRBV6-6	14	TRBJ1-4	TGTGCCAGCAGTTACCCACCCCGGGTGGAAAAACTGTTTTTT	CASSYPPRVEKLFF
TRBD1	NA	TRBV10-3	13	TRBJ2-7	TGTGCCATCCTAGGACAGGGAGCCTACGAGCAGTACTTC	CAILGQGAYEQYF
TRBD1	NA	TRBV28	14	TRBJ1-1	TGTGCCAGCACCCAACCGGACAGGGGCACTGAAGCTTTCTTT	CASTQPDRGTEAFF
TRBD1	NA	TRBV4-1	18	TRBJ1-1	TGCGCCAGCAGCCAAGAGCCCGGACAGGGGGCAATGAACACTGAAGCTTTCTTT	CASSQEPGQGAMNTEAFF
TRBD1	NA	TRBV18	15	TRBJ2-4	TGTGCCAGCTCAGAGACTCCGACAGGGTTGGACATTCAGTACTTC	CASSETPTGLDIQYF
NA	NA	TRBV11-2	13	TRBJ1-5	TGTGCCAGCAGCTTAGTAGGAGATCAGCCCCAGCATTTT	CASSLVGDQPQHF
TRBD1	NA	TRBV4-2	16	TRBJ1-2	TGTGCCAGCAGCCAAGATGAATTGGGACAGGGCTATGGCTACACCTTC	CASSQDELGQGYGYTF
NA	once	TRBV9	17	TRBJ2-2	TGTGCCAGCAGCGTAGCCAGGGACAACATGAACACCGGGGAGCTGTTTTTT	CASSVARDNMNTGELFF
NA	NA	TRBV6-6	12	TRBJ2-1	TGTGCCAGCGGGATAGCGGAGGGTGAGCAGTTCTTC	CASGIAEGEQFF
NA	NA	TRBV5-1	18	TRBJ2-7	TGCGCCAGCAGCTTGGACCGGGTTAAGGGAGACAAAGCGTTCGAGCAGTACTTC	CASSLDRVKGDKAFEQYF
NA	NA	TRBV28	18	TRBJ1-1	TGTGCCAGCAGTATATACCCAGGGTACAGGGCGTTGAACACTGAAGCTTTCTTT	CASSIYPGYRALNTEAFF
TRBD1	NA	TRBV19	16	TRBJ2-7	TGTGCCAGTACCGCCGGGACAGGGGGCCCATTCTACGAGCAGTACTTC	CASTAGTGGPFYEQYF
TRBD2	NA	TRBV30	19	TRBJ2-4	TGTGCCTGGAGGTCGGGGTGGACTAGCGGACCCGTAGCCAAAAACATTCAGTACTTC	CAWRSGWTSGPVAKNIQYF
TRBD2	once	TRBV13	14	TRBJ2-3	TGTGCCAGCAGCTGGACTAGCAGCCCAGATACGCAGTATTTT	CASSWTSSPDTQYF
TRBD1	NA	TRBV30	16	TRBJ1-5	TGTGCCTGGAGTGTACGCAGGGGGCAAAGCAATCAGCCCCAGCATTTT	CAWSVRRGQSNQPQHF
NA	NA	TRBV14	13	TRBJ1-4	TGTGCCAGCAGCCGGACGGGGTGGGGGGAACTGTTTTTT	CASSRTGWGELFF
NA	NA	TRBV4-1	15	TRBJ1-2	TGCGCCAGCAGCCAAGATCTACAGCGGAACTATGGCTACACCTTC	CASSQDLQRNYGYTF
NA	NA	TRBV7-9	13	TRBJ1-1	TGTGCCAGCAGCTTAACGGGGGTTCCTGAAGCTTTCTTT	CASSLTGVPEAFF
TRBD1	once	TRBV28	13	TRBJ1-2	TGTGCCAGCAGTTTCGGACAGGGTCGTGGCTACACCTTC	CASSFGQGRGYTF
NA	NA	TRBV20-1	11	TRBJ1-1	TGCAGTGCTAGGGACAGCTATGAAGCTTTCTTT	CSARDSYEAFF
NA	NA	TRBV6-1	14	TRBJ2-5	TGTGCCAACCGGGATGACAAGTGGTTCGAGACCCAGTACTTC	CANRDDKWFETQYF
TRBD1	NA	TRBV9	14	TRBJ1-2	TGTGCCAGCAGCGCCGGGGGACAGGGCGAAGGGTACACCTTC	CASSAGGQGEGYTF
NA	NA	TRBV28	11	TRBJ2-1	TGTGCCAGCACAGGGGTCAATGAGCAGTTCTTC	CASTGVNEQFF
TRBD1	NA	TRBV4-2	16	TRBJ2-3	TGTGCCAGCAGCCTCCGGACAGGGGCTAGCACAGATACGCAGTATTTT	CASSLRTGASTDTQYF
NA	NA	TRBV5-1	14	TRBJ1-1	TGCGCCAGCAGCTTGGGTCTTTTGAACACTGAAGCTTTCTTT	CASSLGLLNTEAFF
TRBD2	NA	TRBV10-3	16	TRBJ2-7	TGTGCCATCAGTGAGCCGGCTAGCGGGGTTTCCTACGAGCAGTACTTC	CAISEPASGVSYEQYF
TRBD1	NA	TRBV6-1	15	TRBJ1-1	TGTGCCAGCAGTGAAATCTACAGGGGGCAACCGGAAGCTTTCTTT	CASSEIYRGQPEAFF
TRBD1	NA	TRBV5-5	14	TRBJ1-2	TGTGCCAGCAGCCCGGGACAGGGCTGGATTGGCTACACCTTC	CASSPGQGWIGYTF
TRBD1	NA	TRBV7-3	13	TRBJ2-5	TGTGCCAGCAGCTCAGGACAGGGGGAGACCCAGTACTTC	CASSSGQGETQYF
TRBD1	NA	TRBV30	14	TRBJ2-2	TGTGCCTGGAGAGAGACAGGGTATTCCGGGGAGCTGTTTTTT	CAWRETGYSGELFF
NA	NA	TRBV29-1	12	TRBJ1-3	TGCAGCGTTGTATATTCTGGAAACACCATATATTTT	CSVVYSGNTIYF
NA	NA	TRBV12-2	16	TRBJ2-7	TGTGCAAGTCAGGTTCTTAGCGGGAGGGCCTCCTACGAGCAGTACTTC	CASQVLSGRASYEQYF
NA	NA	TRBV27	16	TRBJ2-1	TGTGCCAGCAGTGTTTCCCGTGGTGTTCCTAACAATGAGCAGTTCTTC	CASSVSRGVPNNEQFF
TRBD1	NA	TRBV28	15	TRBJ1-2	TGTGCCAGCAGTTCGGGGAGACAGGGGGTCGATGGCTACACCTTC	CASSSGRQGVDGYTF
NA	NA	TRBV5-6	15	TRBJ1-3	TGTGCCAGCAGCTTTTGGTACAGCTCTGGAAACACCATATATTTT	CASSFWYSSGNTIYF
NA	NA	TRBV30	14	TRBJ1-1	TGTGCCCAAAACCGGGGGGGCGAGGTCACTGAAGCTTTCTTT	CAQNRGGEVTEAFF
NA	NA	TRBV5-1	14	TRBJ2-2	TGCGCCAGCAGAGGGGGGGCGAACACCGGGGAGCTGTTTTTT	CASRGGANTGELFF
NA	NA	TRBV27	15	TRBJ2-7	TGTGCCAGCAGTTTATATCGGGGAAGAGGCTACGAGCAGTACTTC	CASSLYRGRGYEQYF
NA	NA	TRBV5-4	14	TRBJ2-7	TGTGCCAGCAGCTTGGACAGCGGATCCTACGAGCAGTACTTC	CASSLDSGSYEQYF
NA	once	TRBV6-1	15	TRBJ1-5	TGTGCCAGCAGTGAGGGGGGATGGGGCAATCAGCCCCAGCATTTT	CASSEGGWGNQPQHF
TRBD1	once	TRBV7-9	18	TRBJ1-1	TGTGCCAGCAGTCTGGGGCTTGGACAGGGTAGAATGAACACTGAAGCTTTCTTT	CASSLGLGQGRMNTEAFF
NA	NA	TRBV7-9	14	TRBJ2-7	TGTGCCAGCAGCTTAGGTAGTAGCAGATACGAGCAGTACTTC	CASSLGSSRYEQYF
NA	NA	TRBV19	13	TRBJ1-5	TGTGCCAGCCAGAGGGGAGGAGGTCAGCCCCAGCATTTT	CASQRGGGQPQHF
TRBD1	NA	TRBV18	19	TRBJ1-5	TGTGCCAGCTCACTAGCCGGGACAGGGTACGGCGGGAGCAATCAGCCCCAGCATTTT	CASSLAGTGYGGSNQPQHF
NA	NA	TRBV7-9	18	TRBJ2-7	TGTGCCAGCAGCTTAGGGGCCCCTATAGTCGGGGACTCCTACGAGCAGTACTTC	CASSLGAPIVGDSYEQYF
TRBD1	NA	TRBV29-1	15	TRBJ2-4	TGCAGCGTTGAAGTTTTAGGACAGGGAAAAAACATTCAGTACTTC	CSVEVLGQGKNIQYF
TRBD1	once	TRBV5-1	16	TRBJ2-3	TGCGCCAGCAGCTTCGGTTTGGGACAGAGAGTAGATACGCAGTATTTT	CASSFGLGQRVDTQYF